This TCR beta chain was recorded in a study of cytotoxic CD8 clonotypes in ibrutinib-treated CLL. The table came from immunoSEQ multiplex PCR; TCRdb's copy has only in-frame clones and leaves some out. The sample lists around 53,000 clones; roughly 54% were seen once. The CDR3 loop spans 15 amino acids. V lost 0 bases to trimming and J lost 2 bases, with 11 bases between them. Germline V lookup: CDR1 GTSNPN, CDR2 SVGIG (reference sequence). The rearrangement uses TRBV30 and TRBJ1-5, with D possibly TRBD1 on 6 matching bases. The TCR comes from a human donor with chronic lymphocytic leukemia. The sample in question was PBMCs, obtained at disease progression, from a patient treated with ibrutinib. CDR3 residues: CAWSVQGSGNQPQHF. DNA of the CDR3: TGTGCCTGGAGTGTACAGGGTTCGGGCAATCAGCCCCAGCATTTT.